These 22 T cell receptor beta chains were all obtained from the same sample, sequenced in a study of PD-L1 blockade in urothelial cancer. Regarding time point: peripheral blood 6 weeks after treatment start. The table came from immunoSEQ multiplex PCR; TCRdb's copy has only in-frame clones and leaves some out. The sample carries 40,000 to 45,000 clones, more than 80% recorded once. This material consisted of PBMCs, taken around atezolizumab (anti-PD-L1) treatment. All receptors derive from a man in his 70s with urothelial cancer.

The V call is TRBV5-1, the J call TRBJ2-5; 7 positions agree with TRBD1. J gave up 5 bases and V 0 bases, and 7 bases lay outside the gene matches. Germline-derived CDR1 and CDR2 are SGHRS and YFSETQ. This CDR3 is built from 15 residues. The CDR3 bases are TGCGCCAGCAGCTTGGGGCAGGGGGTCGCGGAGACCCAGTACTTC. It encodes CASSLGQGVAETQYF.

The sample holds one count of this clone. The chain has TRBV19 and TRBJ1-5, with a possible D match to TRBD1 (6 bases). There are 17 residues in the CDR3. V was shortened by 3 bases and J by 6 bases, with 21 bases between the two germline ends. From germline, CDR1 is LNHDA and CDR2 SQIVND (reference sequence). CDR3 sequence reads: CASSILPGGSGIQPQHF. The CDR3 DNA sequence: TGTGCCAGTAGTATTTTGCCGGGGGGCTCAGGAATTCAGCCCCAGCATTTT.

The rearrangement joins TRBV28 to TRBJ2-7; D might be TRBD2 (5 bases). This CDR3 contains 11 residues. The V gene lost 6 bases and the J gene lost 3 bases, with 6 bases spanning the gap. Germline V gene lookup returns CDR1 MDHEN and CDR2 SYDVKM. The CDR3 coding sequence is TGTGCCAGCAGACGGGACTACGAGCAGTACTTC. Translation gives CASRRDYEQYF.

The CDR3 sequence: CASSISGSGVFEQYF. In DNA, the CDR3 is TGTGCCAGTAGTATTAGTGGCAGCGGGGTCTTCGAGCAGTACTTC. This chain joins TRBV19 and TRBJ2-7; 7 bases align to TRBD2. V dropped 3 bases and J dropped 6; count of bases not matched to a gene: 11. The CDR3 sequence is 15 residues long. CDR1 and CDR2 from the germline V gene are LNHDA and SQIVND (reference sequence). Variable domain in full (rest from reference TRBV19 and TRBJ2-7): DGGITQSPKYLFRKEGQNVTLSCEQNLNHDAMYWYRQDPGQGLRLIYYSQIVNDFQKGDIAEGYSVSREKKESFPLTVTSAQKNPTAFYLCASSISGSGVFEQYFGPGTRLTVT.

This chain links TRBV12-2 with TRBJ1-2; the D call in the table, TRBD1, was not verified against the DNA. TRBV12-2 is shown as a pseudogene. This CDR3 contains 17 residues. CDR3: CASRRNVEDREDYGYTF. Written as DNA, the CDR3 is TGTGCAAGTCGCCGAAACGTGGAGGACAGGGAGGACTATGGCTACACCTTC.

The genes are TRBV5-8 and TRBJ2-7, with 11 nucleotides matching TRBD1. Germline V gene data show CDR1 as SGHTS and CDR2 as YDEGEE. CDR3 length: 14 residues. V lost 3 bases and J lost 2; bases outside the gene matches: 1. The CDR3 protein is CASSWGQGAYEQYF. The CDR3 nucleotides are TGTGCCAGCAGCTGGGGACAGGGGGCCTACGAGCAGTACTTC.

This chain uses TRBV7-6 with TRBJ2-1; possibly TRBD1 for D (6 bases). The V gene's germline CDR1 is SGHVS and CDR2 FNYEAQ. CDR3 size: 13 residues. V lost 5 bases, J lost 5 bases, and 10 bases lay in between. The CDR3 is CASSTGQNNEQFF. DNA for the CDR3: TGTGCCAGCAGCACCGGACAGAACAATGAGCAGTTCTTC.

The J gene is TRBJ2-4, the V gene TRBV6-5; weak D call: TRBD1 (5 bases). In germline, CDR1 is MNHEY, CDR2 SVGAGI. Trimming removed 5 bases at V and 0 bases at J, with 11 bases between. CDR3 length equals 15 residues. CDR3 coding DNA: TGTGCCAGCAGTAAGGGGCGACTAGCCAAAAACATTCAGTACTTC. Protein: CASSKGRLAKNIQYF.

The V and J genes are TRBV28 and TRBJ1-1, with TRBD1 identical over 8 bases. Germline CDR1 is MDHEN and CDR2 is SYDVKM. There are 14 residues in the CDR3. Germline trimming cut 2 bases from V and 11 bases from J; bases unmatched to any gene: 10. CDR3 sequence: CASSLGQGARKAFF. CDR3 in DNA: TGTGCCAGCAGTTTAGGGCAGGGGGCGAGAAAGGCTTTCTTT.

The chain combines TRBV2 with TRBJ2-7, with D perhaps TRBD1 (5 bases). V was trimmed by 0 bases and J by 2 bases, leaving 17 bases between them. The CDR3 spans 17 residues. Germline V CDR1 and CDR2: SNHLY, FYNNEI. CDR3: CASSEARDRQHPYEQYF. The CDR3 coding sequence is TGTGCCAGCAGTGAAGCAAGAGACAGACAACACCCCTACGAGCAGTACTTC.

This chain connects TRBV5-1 to TRBJ2-5; D is perhaps TRBD1 (5 bases). The V end lost 0 bases, the J end lost 0 bases, and 6 bases lay between the germline ends. The CDR3 is 14 residues long. Germline assignment: CDR1 SGHRS and CDR2 YFSETQ. The CDR3 protein is CASSLAGNQETQYF. Written as DNA, the CDR3 is TGCGCCAGCAGCTTGGCAGGGAACCAAGAGACCCAGTACTTC.

The J gene is TRBJ2-1, the V gene TRBV6-1, with 8 positions matching TRBD2. The germline gives CDR1 MNHNS, CDR2 SASEGT. The CDR3 has 14 residues. V lost 5 bases, J lost 8 bases, and 8 bases stayed unmatched. The CDR3 here is CASSSGRNLDEQFF. The CDR3 region has the DNA TGTGCCAGCAGTAGCGGGAGAAATCTCGATGAGCAGTTCTTC.

V gene TRBV14 combines with J gene TRBJ2-5; 10 bases map to TRBD1. CDR3 length: 15 amino acids. J was trimmed by 2 bases and V by 4 bases; bases with no gene match: 4. Per germline, CDR1 SGHDN and CDR2 FVKESK. CDR3 region: CASSRDRGRQETQYF. As DNA, the CDR3 is TGTGCCAGCAGCCGAGACAGGGGGCGGCAAGAGACCCAGTACTTC. The full variable domain, with the rest looked up from reference TRBV14 and TRBJ2-5, is EAGVTQFPSHSVIEKGQTVTLRCDPISGHDNLYWYRRVMGKEIKFLLHFVKESKQDESGMPNNRFLAERTGGTYSTLKVQPAELEDSGVYFCASSRDRGRQETQYFGPGTRLLVL.

The CDR3 spells CASSLGGGLRTDTQYF. The CDR3, as DNA: TGCGCCAGCAGCTTGGGGGGGGGACTTCGCACAGATACGCAGTATTTT. The V and J genes are TRBV5-1 and TRBJ2-3; 7 bases align to TRBD2. The CDR3 consists of 16 residues. Germline CDR1 reads SGHRS; CDR2 reads YFSETQ. Trimming cost V 0 bases and J 1 base; bases outside gene matches: 5. The full variable domain, its missing parts supplied by reference TRBV5-1 and TRBJ2-3, is KAGVTQTPRYLIKTRGQQVTLSCSPISGHRSVSWYQQTPGQGLQFLFEYFSETQRNKGNFPGRFSGRQFSNSRSEMNVSTLELGDSALYLCASSLGGGLRTDTQYFGPGTRLTVL.

This sequence joins TRBV28 and TRBJ1-5; 9 bases fit TRBD1. This CDR3 spans 15 amino acids. Germline CDR1 and CDR2: MDHEN and SYDVKM. The V segment lost 8 bases and the J segment 0 bases; nucleotides outside the gene matches: 5. The DNA of the CDR3 is TGTGCCAGCCGACAGGGGGACGGTAGCAATCAGCCCCAGCATTTT. Amino acids: CASRQGDGSNQPQHF.

V is TRBV18 and J is TRBJ2-1; 10 bases line up with TRBD2. The germline CDR1 and CDR2 sequences are KGHSH and LQKENI. The CDR3 is 17 amino acids. The J segment lost 1 base and the V segment lost 4 bases, leaving 7 bases of the junction unmatched. CDR3 in amino acids: CASSQGSGRGSYNEQFF. CDR3 DNA sequence: TGTGCCAGCTCACAAGGCAGCGGGAGGGGGTCCTACAATGAGCAGTTCTTC.

The J gene is TRBJ2-5, the V gene TRBV2, with D possibly being TRBD2 (5 bases). The CDR3 length is 13 residues. Trimming removed 7 bases at V and 1 base at J, with 10 bases between. Germline V CDR1 and CDR2: SNHLY, FYNNEI. In DNA, the CDR3 is TGTGCCAGCACTGCGGGCCGCCAAGAGACCCAGTACTTC. Amino acids: CASTAGRQETQYF.

This clone was seen once. CDR3 DNA: TGTGCCAGCATCCCGGGTAGGAGCACTGAAGCTTTCTTT. Amino acids: CASIPGRSTEAFF. The chain couples TRBV6-5 to TRBJ1-1; D is uncertain. Trimming cost V 7 bases and J 4 bases, with 13 bases left between them. The CDR3 runs to 13 residues. The germline V gene has CDR1 MNHEY and CDR2 SVGAGI.

The genes are TRBV28 and TRBJ2-1, with 12 bases that match TRBD1. Germline CDR1 MDHEN, CDR2 SYDVKM. This CDR3 comprises 16 residues. V was pared by 3 bases and J by 10 bases, with 10 bases of the junction left unmatched. CDR3 sequence: CASSFQPGQGAKEQFF. CDR3 coding DNA: TGTGCCAGCAGTTTTCAGCCGGGACAGGGGGCTAAGGAGCAGTTCTTC.

The chain couples TRBV19 to TRBJ2-5; TRBD1 is a possible D gene (6 bases). The germline CDR1 and CDR2 sequences are LNHDA and SQIVND (reference sequence). This CDR3 has 15 amino acids. V gave up 2 bases and J gave up 5 bases, with 15 bases separating them. CDR3 bases: TGTGCCAGTAGTATACGGGACACTACATTGGAGACCCAGTACTTC. Translation gives CASSIRDTTLETQYF.

The chain couples TRBV4-1 to TRBJ1-4; D not certain. Germline-derived CDR1 and CDR2 are MGHRA and YSYEKL. Trimming removed 5 bases from V and 5 bases from J, with 21 bases in between. CDR3 length: 17 amino acids. The CDR3 loop is CASSSWPLSRRNEKLFF. In DNA form, the CDR3 reads TGCGCCAGCAGCTCTTGGCCACTGAGCAGGCGCAATGAAAAACTGTTTTTT.

This rearrangement joins TRBV10-3 to TRBJ2-7; TRBD2 matches 14 bases. J lost 6 bases, V lost 3 bases, and 7 bases had no gene match. The CDR3 runs to 16 residues. Germline lookup yields CDR1 ENHRY and CDR2 SYGVKD. CDR3 nucleotide sequence: TGTGCCATCAGTGAATGGACTAGCGGGGGGTCGGGCGAGCAGTACTTC. Its protein product is CAISEWTSGGSGEQYF.